The entry below describes one T cell receptor (beta chain). Its antigen remains unidentified. PCR involved 60 Vbeta and 13 Jbeta primers. TCRdb's table, derived via immunoSEQ multiplex PCR, lists solely in-frame clones and lacks some. The sample has fewer than 100,000 clones; roughly 80% are singletons. The data stem from a study of cytomegalovirus exposure and HLA in healthy donors. As for the study in general: Earlier work reported approximately 110 million unique TCR beta sequences from 150 million to 200 million T cells. Study-wide results and caveats: Reportedly, HLA-A and HLA-B alleles of most subjects were accurately predicted from TCR beta.

V lost 4 bases and J lost 3; bases outside the gene matches: 4. In germline, CDR1 is MNHNS, CDR2 SASEGT. The CDR3 sequence is 15 residues long. The clonotype comes from a female donor in good health and CMV-seronegative. The sample comprised PBMCs. V gene TRBV6-1 combines with J gene TRBJ2-1; TRBD1 aligns across 9 bases. Here the CDR3 reads CASSVETGGYNEQFF. CDR3 coding DNA: TGTGCCAGCAGTGTCGAGACAGGGGGCTACAATGAGCAGTTCTTC.